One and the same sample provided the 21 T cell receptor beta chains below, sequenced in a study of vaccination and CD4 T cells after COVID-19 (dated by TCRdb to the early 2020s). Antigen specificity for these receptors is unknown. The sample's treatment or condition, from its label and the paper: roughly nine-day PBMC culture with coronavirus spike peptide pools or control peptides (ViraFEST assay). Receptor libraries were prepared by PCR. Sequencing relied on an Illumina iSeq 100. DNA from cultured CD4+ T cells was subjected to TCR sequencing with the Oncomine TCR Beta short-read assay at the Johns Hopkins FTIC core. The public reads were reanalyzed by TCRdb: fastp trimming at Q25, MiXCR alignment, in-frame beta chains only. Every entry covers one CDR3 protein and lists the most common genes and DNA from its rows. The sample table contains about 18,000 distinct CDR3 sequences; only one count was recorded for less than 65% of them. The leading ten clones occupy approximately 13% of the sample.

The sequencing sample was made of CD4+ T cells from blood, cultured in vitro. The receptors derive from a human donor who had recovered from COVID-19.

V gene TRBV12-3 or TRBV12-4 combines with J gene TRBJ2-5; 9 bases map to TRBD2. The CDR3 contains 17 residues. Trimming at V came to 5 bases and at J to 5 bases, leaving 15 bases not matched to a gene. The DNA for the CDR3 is TGTGCCAGCAGTCTGGGATATCTAGCGGGAAAAGGGGAGACCCAGTACTTC. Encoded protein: CASSLGYLAGKGETQYF.

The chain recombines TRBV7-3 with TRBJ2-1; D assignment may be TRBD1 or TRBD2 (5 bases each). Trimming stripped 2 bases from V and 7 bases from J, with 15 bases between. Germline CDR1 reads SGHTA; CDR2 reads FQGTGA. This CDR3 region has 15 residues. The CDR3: CASSLGGRWKNEQFF. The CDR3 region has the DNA TGTGCCAGCAGCTTAGGGGGTCGGTGGAAGAATGAGCAGTTCTTC.

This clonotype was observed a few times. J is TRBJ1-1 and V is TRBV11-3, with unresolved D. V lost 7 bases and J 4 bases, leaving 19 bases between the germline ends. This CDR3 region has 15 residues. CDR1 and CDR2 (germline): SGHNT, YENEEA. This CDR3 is CASTPGEGAGTEAFF. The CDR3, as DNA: TGTGCCAGCACCCCCGGGGAGGGCGCGGGCACTGAAGCTTTCTTT. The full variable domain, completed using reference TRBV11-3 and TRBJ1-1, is EAGVVQSPRYKIIEKKQPVAFWCNPISGHNTLYWYLQNLGQGPELLIRYENEEAVDDSQLPKDRFSAERLKGVDSTLKIQPAELGDSAVYLCASTPGEGAGTEAFFGQGTRLTVV.

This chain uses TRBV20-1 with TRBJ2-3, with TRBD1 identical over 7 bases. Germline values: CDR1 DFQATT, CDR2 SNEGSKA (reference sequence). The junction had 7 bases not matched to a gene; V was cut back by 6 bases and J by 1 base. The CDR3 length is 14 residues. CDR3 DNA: TGCAGTGCCCGGGCGAGGGGGCGCACAGATACGCAGTATTTT. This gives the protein CSARARGRTDTQYF.

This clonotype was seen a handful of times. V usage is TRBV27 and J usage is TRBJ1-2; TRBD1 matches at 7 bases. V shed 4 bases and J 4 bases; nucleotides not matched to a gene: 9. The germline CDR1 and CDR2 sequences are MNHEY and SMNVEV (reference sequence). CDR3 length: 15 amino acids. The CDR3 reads CASSSGGTDLYGYTF. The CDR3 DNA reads TGTGCCAGCAGTTCCGGTGGGACAGACCTCTATGGCTACACCTTC.

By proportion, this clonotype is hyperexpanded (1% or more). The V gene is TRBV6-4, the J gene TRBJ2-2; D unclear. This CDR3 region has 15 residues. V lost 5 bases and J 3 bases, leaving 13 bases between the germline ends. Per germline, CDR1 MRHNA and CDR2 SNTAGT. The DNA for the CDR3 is TGTGCCAGCAGTCCCCCAGGTACTGACACCGGGGAGCTGTTTTTT. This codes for CASSPPGTDTGELFF.

The DNA for the CDR3 is TGCAGCGTTGTATGGTCCGGGGCTGGAGCCCAGCATTTT. Translation gives CSVVWSGAGAQHF. The chain joins TRBV29-1 to TRBJ1-5, with D possibly TRBD1 on 5 matching bases. CDR1 and CDR2 from the germline V gene are SQVTM and ANQGSEA. Trimming took off 4 bases at V and 11 bases at J, with 18 bases between the two ends. The CDR3 contains 13 residues.

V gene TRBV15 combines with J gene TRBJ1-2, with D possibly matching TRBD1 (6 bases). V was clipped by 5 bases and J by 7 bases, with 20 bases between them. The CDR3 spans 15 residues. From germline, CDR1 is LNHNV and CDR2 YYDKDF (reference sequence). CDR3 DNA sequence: TGTGCCACCAGCCGGGGGGGGCAGGACTTTTTTGGCTACACCTTC. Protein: CATSRGGQDFFGYTF.

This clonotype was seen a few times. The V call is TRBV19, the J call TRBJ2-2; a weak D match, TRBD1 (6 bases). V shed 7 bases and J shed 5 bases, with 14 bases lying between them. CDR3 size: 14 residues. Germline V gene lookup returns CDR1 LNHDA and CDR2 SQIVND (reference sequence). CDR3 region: CASTTKGGTGELFF. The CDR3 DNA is TGTGCCAGTACCACCAAAGGGGGTACCGGGGAGCTGTTTTTT.

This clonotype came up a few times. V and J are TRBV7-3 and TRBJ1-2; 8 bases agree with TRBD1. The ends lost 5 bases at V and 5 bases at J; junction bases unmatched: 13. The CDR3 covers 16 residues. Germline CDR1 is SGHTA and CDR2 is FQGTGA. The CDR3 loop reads CASSPTPDRDRYGYTF. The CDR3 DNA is TGTGCCAGCAGCCCCACCCCGGACAGGGATCGGTATGGCTACACCTTC.

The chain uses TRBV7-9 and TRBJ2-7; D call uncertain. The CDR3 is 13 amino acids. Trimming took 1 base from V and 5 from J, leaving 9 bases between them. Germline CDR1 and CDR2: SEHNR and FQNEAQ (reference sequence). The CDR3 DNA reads TGTGCCAGCAGCTTAGGAGGCTGGGACGAGCAGTACTTC. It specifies CASSLGGWDEQYF.

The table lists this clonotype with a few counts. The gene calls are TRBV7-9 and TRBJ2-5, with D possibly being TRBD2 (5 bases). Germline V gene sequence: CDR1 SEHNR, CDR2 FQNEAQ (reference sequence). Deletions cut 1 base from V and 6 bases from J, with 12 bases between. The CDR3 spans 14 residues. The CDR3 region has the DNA TGTGCCAGCAGCTTAGAGACTACCCTGAAGACCCAGTACTTC. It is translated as CASSLETTLKTQYF.

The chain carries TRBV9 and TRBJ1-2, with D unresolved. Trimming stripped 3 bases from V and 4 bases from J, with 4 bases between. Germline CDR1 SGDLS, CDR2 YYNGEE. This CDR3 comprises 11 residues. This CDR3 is CASSDLYGYTF. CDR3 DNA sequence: TGTGCCAGCAGCGACCTCTATGGCTACACCTTC. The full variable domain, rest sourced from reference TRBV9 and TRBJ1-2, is DSGVTQTPKHLITATGQRVTLRCSPRSGDLSVYWYQQSLDQGLQFLIQYYNGEERAKGNILERFSAQQFPDLHSELNLSSLELGDSALYFCASSDLYGYTFGSGTRLTVV.

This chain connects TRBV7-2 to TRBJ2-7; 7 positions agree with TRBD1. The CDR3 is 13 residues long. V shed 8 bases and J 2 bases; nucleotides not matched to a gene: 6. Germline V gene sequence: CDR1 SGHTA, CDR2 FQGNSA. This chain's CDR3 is CASARQGAYEQYF. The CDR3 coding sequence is TGTGCCAGCGCGCGGCAGGGGGCCTACGAGCAGTACTTC.

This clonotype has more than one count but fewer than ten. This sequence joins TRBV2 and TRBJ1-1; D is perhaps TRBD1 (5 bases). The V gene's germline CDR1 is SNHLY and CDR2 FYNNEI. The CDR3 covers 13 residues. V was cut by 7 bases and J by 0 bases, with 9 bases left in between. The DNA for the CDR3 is TGTGCCAGCAATACAGGAATGAACACTGAAGCTTTCTTT. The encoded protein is CASNTGMNTEAFF.

This CDR3 reads CATSRDLTGTGELFF. For the CDR3, the DNA is TGTGCCACCAGCAGAGACCTGACTGGGACCGGGGAGCTGTTTTTT. The chain recombines TRBV15 with TRBJ2-2, with D unresolved. The germline V gene has CDR1 LNHNV and CDR2 YYDKDF (reference sequence). The V end lost 0 bases, the J end lost 5 bases, and 10 bases lay between the germline ends. The CDR3 runs to 15 residues.

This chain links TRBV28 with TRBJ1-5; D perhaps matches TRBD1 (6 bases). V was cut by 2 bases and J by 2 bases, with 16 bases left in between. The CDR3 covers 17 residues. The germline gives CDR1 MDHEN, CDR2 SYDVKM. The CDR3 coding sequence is TGTGCCAGCAGTTTAACACAACAGGGCGTAGGCAATCAGCCCCAGCATTTT. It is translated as CASSLTQQGVGNQPQHF.

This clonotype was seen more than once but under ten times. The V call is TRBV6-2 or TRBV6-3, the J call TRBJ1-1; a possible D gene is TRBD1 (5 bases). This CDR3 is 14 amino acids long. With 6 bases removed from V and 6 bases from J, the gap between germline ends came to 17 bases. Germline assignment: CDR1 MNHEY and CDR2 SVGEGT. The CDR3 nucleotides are TGTGCCAGCAGCCTAGAAGGGGTCGTGGCTGAAGCTTTCTTT. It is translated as CASSLEGVVAEAFF.

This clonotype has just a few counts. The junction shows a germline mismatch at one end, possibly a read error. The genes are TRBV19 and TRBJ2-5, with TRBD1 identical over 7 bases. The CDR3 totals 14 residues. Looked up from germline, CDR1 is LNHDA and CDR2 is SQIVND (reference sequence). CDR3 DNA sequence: TGTGCCAGTAGTGCTACAGGGGAGCAAGGGACCCAGTACTTC. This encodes CASSATGEQGTQYF.

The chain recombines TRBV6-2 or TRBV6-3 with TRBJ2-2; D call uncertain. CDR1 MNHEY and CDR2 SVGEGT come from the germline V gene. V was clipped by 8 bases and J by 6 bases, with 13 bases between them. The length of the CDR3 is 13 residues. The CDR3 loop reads CASGQSSAGELFF. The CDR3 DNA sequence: TGTGCCAGCGGCCAGAGTTCGGCCGGGGAGCTGTTTTTT.

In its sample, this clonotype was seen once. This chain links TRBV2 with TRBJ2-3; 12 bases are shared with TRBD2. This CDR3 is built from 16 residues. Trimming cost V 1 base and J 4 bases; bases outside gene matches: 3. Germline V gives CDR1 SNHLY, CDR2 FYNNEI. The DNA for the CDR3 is TGTGCCAGCAGTGAAGGACTAGCGGGGGCCTCAGATACGCAGTATTTT. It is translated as CASSEGLAGASDTQYF.